This section outlines one TCR beta chain sequence together with its context. This sample stems from a study of blood T cell repertoires in COVID-19. Across the whole study: There were acute and convalescent COVID-19 samples, and they came from the United States, Italy and Spain. PBMCs, B-cell-depleted T cells, or T cells were the source of the cDNA or gDNA that made up the material.

One Seattle source followed patients from active infection through their disease course. The length of the CDR3 is 15 residues. Germline-derived CDR1 and CDR2 are LNHDA and SQIVND (reference sequence). The germline V and J ends were trimmed by 7 bases and 0 bases, with 13 bases remaining between them. Libraries were prepared by immunoSEQ multiplex PCR; TCRdb keeps only in-frame clonotypes and omits some of them. Of 150,000 to 200,000 clones listed, 80% to 85% are singletons. Sequencing was performed on peripheral blood. This clonotype originated in a woman in her 70s with COVID-19, enrolled during active disease. The V call is TRBV19, the J call TRBJ1-3, with no clear D. DNA for the CDR3: TGTGCCAGTATGTATTCCCGGTTCTCTGGAAACACCATATATTTT. Encoded protein: CASMYSRFSGNTIYF. The variable domain in full, completed from reference TRBV19 and TRBJ1-3, reads DGGITQSPKYLFRKEGQNVTLSCEQNLNHDAMYWYRQDPGQGLRLIYYSQIVNDFQKGDIAEGYSVSREKKESFPLTVTSAQKNPTAFYLCASMYSRFSGNTIYFGEGSWLTVV.